The T cell receptor beta chain under discussion was sequenced for a study of blood T cell repertoires in COVID-19 (dated by TCRdb to 2020 to 2022). About the full investigation: Samples from collaborators originated in the United States, Italy and Spain and spanned both the acute and convalescent phases of COVID-19. Where available, HLA class I and class II types were taken from metadata supplied by the sample provider and were not determined by assay-based typing. The repertoires were made available in a free public database intended to serve as a resource for research on the immune response to SARS-CoV-2. Samples were obtained from the ongoing ImmuneRACE study (first 160 participants) and from some 1,300 subjects provided by 6 global collaborators. Nearly every sample came with metadata listing a de-identified subject ID, COVID-19 status, age in years and sex. Subjects who had been exposed to COVID-19, were actively infected with it, or had recovered from it provided the deeply sampled blood TCRbeta repertoires that made up the dataset. The material from the prospective study consisted of cDNA or gDNA derived from T cells, B-cell-depleted T cells, or PBMCs.

Inclusive of the bounding cysteine and phenylalanine, the CDR3 is 15 residues long. The DNA shown is the 45-base CDR3, in frame from base 1. V gives up 0 bases and J gives up 3 bases, and the segment between their germline ends measures 9 bases. CDR1 and CDR2 were assigned from the germline V gene (reference sequence) as MNHEY and SMNVEV. What the authors observed across the whole study: Clinical and demographic metadata were provided uncurated, with the amount varying by source and participant.

One collaborating source in Seattle enrolled patients while the patients were actively infected and followed the patients over time throughout the course of disease. Collaborating institutions collected whole blood in K2EDTA tubes following their own protocols. Collaborator samples were shipped for TCRbeta analysis as frozen whole blood, isolated PBMCs, or DNA extracted from either sample type. TCRbeta CDR3 regions were amplified from genomic DNA by means of the immunoSEQ Assay, a bias-controlled multiplex PCR. The source study handled its data this way. The number of nucleated cells in each sample was estimated from the amplification of reference gene primers within the assay. To quantify the absolute abundance of each unique TCRbeta CDR3 rearrangement, sequence reads were collapsed and filtered. For each sample, productive Simpson clonality was calculated as the square root of Simpson's diversity index across productive rearrangements. Not all clones reach the TCRdb copy of this immuneACCESS table, which keeps in-frame sequences only. Checked studies attribute under half of the gap to unresolved V genes and leave the rest unexplained. The V and J calls and clone size come from that table; D and trimming were worked out from the DNA. The sample contains about 170,000 clones, 84% of them found a single time. Roughly 15% of the sample rests with the top ten.

As to this clone: Its antigen is not yet known. Base qualities are missing; no much larger clone stands one base away.

This clonotype was sampled from an older woman with COVID-19, enrolled during active disease. The sequenced sample was peripheral blood. The chain joins TRBV27 to TRBJ1-5; there is no confident call for the D gene. At the DNA level, the sequence is TGTGCCAGCAGTTTATCCGGACTGCCCAATCAGCCCCAGCATTTT. Its amino acids are CASSLSGLPNQPQHF.